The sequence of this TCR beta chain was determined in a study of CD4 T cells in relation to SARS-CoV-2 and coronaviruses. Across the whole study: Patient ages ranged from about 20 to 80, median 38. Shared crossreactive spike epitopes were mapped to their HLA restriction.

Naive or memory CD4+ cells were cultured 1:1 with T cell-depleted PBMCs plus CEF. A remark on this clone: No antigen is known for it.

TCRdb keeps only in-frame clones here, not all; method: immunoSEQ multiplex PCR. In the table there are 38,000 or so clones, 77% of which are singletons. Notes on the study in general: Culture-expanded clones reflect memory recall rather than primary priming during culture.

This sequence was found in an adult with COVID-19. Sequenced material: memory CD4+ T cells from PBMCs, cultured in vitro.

This chain's CDR3 is CASSRHRGPWEQYF. The CDR3 DNA sequence: TGTGCCAGCAGTCGACACAGGGGCCCTTGGGAGCAGTACTTC. The chain employs TRBV6-2 or TRBV6-3 and TRBJ2-7; TRBD1 aligns across 7 bases. Germline V gene lookup returns CDR1 MNHEY and CDR2 SVGEGT. J gave up 7 bases and V 5 bases, and 11 bases lay outside the gene matches. CDR3 length equals 14 residues.